A single sample is the source of the 26 T cell receptor beta chains below, sequenced in a study of blood T cell repertoires in COVID-19. TCRdb keeps only in-frame clones here, not all; method: immunoSEQ multiplex PCR. The data hold fewer than 250,000 clones, with around 86% observed a single time. Sequencing was performed on PBMCs or T cells enriched from blood (not recorded which). The receptor set was obtained from a woman aged 35 to 49 with acute COVID-19.

The chain combines TRBV11-1 with TRBJ2-3; TRBD2 agrees at 13 bases. This CDR3 region has 15 residues. Germline CDR1 is SGHAT and CDR2 is FQDESV (reference sequence). V lost 3 bases and J lost 6; bases outside the gene matches: 3. CDR3 in DNA: TGTGCCAGCAGCTTCGGACTAGCGGGAGTGGATACGCAGTATTTT. Protein product: CASSFGLAGVDTQYF.

The V and J genes are TRBV5-1 and TRBJ2-5; no clear D gene. This CDR3 is 13 amino acids long. Germline CDR1 and CDR2: SGHRS and YFSETQ. V gave up 2 bases and J gave up 3 bases, with 8 bases separating them. CDR3 amino acids: CASSFTAKETQYF. CDR3 DNA: TGCGCCAGCAGCTTTACAGCTAAAGAGACCCAGTACTTC.

V is TRBV19 and J is TRBJ1-1, with D possibly matching TRBD1 (6 bases). This CDR3 region has 15 residues. Trimming left V 5 bases short and J 5 bases short, with 18 bases between. Germline V lookup: CDR1 LNHDA, CDR2 SQIVND (reference sequence). CDR3 residues: CASSPRPGDGTEAFF. The CDR3 DNA reads TGTGCCAGTAGTCCCCGTCCAGGGGATGGGACTGAAGCTTTCTTT.

This rearrangement joins TRBV30 to TRBJ1-5; tentatively, D is TRBD1 (5 bases). The ends were cut back, 5 bases at V and 4 bases at J, with 9 bases in the middle. The CDR3 is made up of 12 amino acids. Germline CDR1 is GTSNPN and CDR2 is SVGIG (reference sequence). The CDR3 nucleotides are TGTGCCTGGGCTCAGGGAAATCAGCCCCAGCATTTT. This translates into CAWAQGNQPQHF.

The chain links TRBV4-3 to TRBJ2-2; 8 bases line up with TRBD1. With 5 bases clipped from V and 6 bases from J, the junction kept 5 bases outside the gene matches. The germline CDR1 and CDR2 sequences are LGHNA and YSLEER. The CDR3 runs 14 residues. The CDR3 coding sequence is TGCGCCAGCAGCAAACCACAGGGGGCCGGGGAGCTGTTTTTT. Its translation is CASSKPQGAGELFF.

This chain links TRBV9 with TRBJ1-3; 8 bases fit TRBD1. With V trimmed by 4 bases and J by 0 bases, 3 bases remained unmatched. The V gene's germline CDR1 is SGDLS and CDR2 YYNGEE. This CDR3 is 15 amino acids long. CDR3 DNA: TGTGCCAGCAGCCCAGACAGGGGCTCTGGAAACACCATATATTTT. Protein product: CASSPDRGSGNTIYF. The entire variable domain, with the rest obtained from reference TRBV9 and TRBJ1-3, is as follows: DSGVTQTPKHLITATGQRVTLRCSPRSGDLSVYWYQQSLDQGLQFLIQYYNGEERAKGNILERFSAQQFPDLHSELNLSSLELGDSALYFCASSPDRGSGNTIYFGEGSWLTVV.

The CDR3 DNA follows: TGTGCCAGCAGCCCTAGAGGGTCCATGGTCTACGAGCAGTACTTC. Translated: CASSPRGSMVYEQYF. The chain uses TRBV16 and TRBJ2-7; perhaps TRBD2 as D (5 bases). The CDR3 has 15 amino acids. Trimming took off 4 bases at V and 3 bases at J, with 16 bases between the two ends. Per the germline V gene, CDR1 is KGHSY and CDR2 is FQNENV.

A few counts support this clone. The chain is built from TRBV23-1 and TRBJ2-7, with D possibly TRBD2 on 6 matching bases. TRBV23-1 is marked as an open reading frame, function uncertain. V lost 11 bases to trimming and J lost 0 bases, with 17 bases between them. The CDR3 runs to 14 residues. The CDR3 here is CARLYGSGSYEQYF. DNA for the CDR3: TGCGCCCGCCTTTACGGGAGTGGCTCCTACGAGCAGTACTTC.

The chain couples TRBV28 to TRBJ2-5; 11 positions match TRBD2. The V and J ends lost 4 bases and 2 bases, in that order; junction bases with no gene match: 6. CDR1 MDHEN and CDR2 SYDVKM come from the germline V gene. The length of the CDR3 is 16 residues. CDR3 DNA: TGTGCCAGCAGTTCCCGGACTAGCGGGTCACAAGAGACCCAGTACTTC. Its protein product is CASSSRTSGSQETQYF. Full variable domain (outside the CDR3, taken from reference TRBV28 and TRBJ2-5): DVKVTQSSRYLVKRTGEKVFLECVQDMDHENMFWYRQDPGLGLRLIYFSYDVKMKEKGDIPEGYSVSREKKERFSLILESASTNQTSMYLCASSSRTSGSQETQYFGPGTRLLVL.

The chain combines TRBV14 with TRBJ2-1, with no clear D. V lost 2 bases, J lost 7 bases, and 12 bases lay in between. Germline loops: CDR1 SGHDN, CDR2 FVKESK. The CDR3 contains 14 residues. The CDR3 sequence is CASSQFTISNEQFF. In DNA, the CDR3 is TGTGCCAGCAGCCAATTTACTATCTCGAATGAGCAGTTCTTC.

The CDR3, as DNA: TGTGCCAGCAGCTTCGGGACAGATGCCGGGGAGCTGTTTTTT. This encodes CASSFGTDAGELFF. V usage is TRBV7-9 and J usage is TRBJ2-2; 7 nucleotides agree with TRBD1. CDR1 is SEHNR, CDR2 FQNEAQ, per germline (reference sequence). Trimming at V came to 3 bases and at J to 6 bases, leaving 4 bases not matched to a gene. The CDR3 is 14 residues long.

The rearrangement joins TRBV5-8 to TRBJ2-7, with TRBD1 as a possible D gene (6 bases). The germline V and J ends were trimmed by 4 bases and 3 bases, with 17 bases remaining between them. This CDR3 comprises 15 residues. The germline gives CDR1 SGHTS, CDR2 YDEGEE. CDR3 nucleotide sequence: TGTGCCAGCAGCGCAACAGGGATGGGCCTCTACGAGCAGTACTTC. It specifies CASSATGMGLYEQYF.

The rearrangement uses TRBV2 and TRBJ1-2, with a possible D match to TRBD1 (5 bases). Germline V gene sequence: CDR1 SNHLY, CDR2 FYNNEI. This CDR3 has 12 residues. Trimming left V 3 bases short and J 9 bases short, with 11 bases between. This chain's CDR3 is CASSDQGQCYTF. The CDR3 DNA is TGTGCCAGCAGTGACCAGGGTCAATGCTACACCTTC.

This clone was detected once. The rearrangement joins TRBV29-1 to TRBJ2-5, with 10 positions matching TRBD1. The germline V gene has CDR1 SQVTM and CDR2 ANQGSEA. CDR3 length: 12 amino acids. Trimming at V came to 6 bases and at J to 4 bases, leaving 2 bases not matched to a gene. In DNA, the CDR3 is TGCAGCGTGGACAGGGGGGCAGAGACCCAGTACTTC. This gives the protein CSVDRGAETQYF.

The chain uses TRBV28 and TRBJ1-1; D call uncertain. The CDR3 consists of 14 residues. Germline assignment: CDR1 MDHEN and CDR2 SYDVKM. Trimming removed 3 bases at V and 1 base at J, with 9 bases between. The CDR3: CASSFRRGNTEAFF. The CDR3 coding sequence is TGTGCCAGCAGTTTCCGTCGGGGGAACACTGAAGCTTTCTTT.

This sequence joins TRBV3-1 (or the pseudogene TRBV3-2) and TRBJ1-5; D is possibly TRBD1 (5 bases). Per germline, CDR1 LGHDT and CDR2 YNNKEL (reference sequence). This CDR3 spans 14 amino acids. V was pared by 0 bases and J by 7 bases, with 10 bases between. The CDR3 DNA sequence: TGTGCCAGCAGCCAAGACTCAGGGTTCCAGCCCCAGCATTTT. Amino acids: CASSQDSGFQPQHF.

This chain connects TRBV3-1 (or the pseudogene TRBV3-2) to TRBJ2-1, with D hard to call. Per the germline V gene, CDR1 is LGHDT and CDR2 is YNNKEL (reference sequence). The germline V and J ends were trimmed by 0 bases and 8 bases, with 8 bases remaining between them. The CDR3 loop spans 13 amino acids. The DNA for the CDR3 is TGTGCCAGCAGCCAAGAGGGCCGGTATGAGCAGTTCTTC. It translates to CASSQEGRYEQFF.

The chain employs TRBV20-1 and TRBJ2-1; possibly TRBD1 for D (6 bases). Trimming removed 7 bases at V and 6 bases at J, with 7 bases between. This CDR3 has 10 amino acids. Germline V gene sequence: CDR1 DFQATT, CDR2 SNEGSKA (reference sequence). CDR3 DNA: TGCAGTGACAGGGCCAATGAGCAGTTCTTC. This encodes CSDRANEQFF.

This chain joins TRBV18 and TRBJ2-1; TRBD2 might be the D (6 bases). Germline V lookup: CDR1 KGHSH, CDR2 LQKENI. The CDR3 runs 13 residues. With 6 bases removed from V and 15 bases from J, the gap between germline ends came to 21 bases. Here the CDR3 DNA reads TGTGCCAGCTCGTCTACAAACGGCCGGGGGACGTTCTTC. Its translation: CASSSTNGRGTFF.

This clone came up once. The chain carries TRBV5-8 and TRBJ1-1; 7 bases are shared with TRBD1. The CDR3 contains 14 residues. CDR1 and CDR2 (germline): SGHTS, YDEGEE. V shed 4 bases and J 3 bases; nucleotides not matched to a gene: 6. CDR3 loop: CASSTTGPYTEAFF. DNA for the CDR3: TGTGCCAGCAGCACGACAGGGCCGTACACTGAAGCTTTCTTT.

This chain uses TRBV28 with TRBJ2-1, with TRBD2 matching over 10 bases. Trimming at V came to 6 bases and at J to 9 bases, leaving 14 bases not matched to a gene. In germline, CDR1 is MDHEN, CDR2 SYDVKM. The CDR3 runs to 16 residues. CDR3 DNA sequence: TGTGCCAGCAGCCTGATTCGGCTAGCGGGAGATTCTGAGCAGTTCTTC. Translated, it gives CASSLIRLAGDSEQFF.

The J gene is TRBJ1-5, the V gene TRBV19; 7 nucleotides match TRBD1. The CDR3 length is 17 residues. In germline, CDR1 is LNHDA, CDR2 SQIVND (reference sequence). With V trimmed by 4 bases and J by 7 bases, 16 bases remained unmatched. The CDR3 region is CASSRDRGRRSGQPQHF. DNA for the CDR3: TGTGCCAGTAGTAGAGATAGGGGGCGCAGGTCGGGACAGCCCCAGCATTTT.

As DNA, the CDR3 is TGTGCCAGCAGCTTAAAGGCAGGCACCGGGAGCTACACCTTC. Translating gives CASSLKAGTGSYTF. The V call is TRBV7-3, the J call TRBJ1-2; D is ambiguous. The V gene lost 1 base and the J gene lost 9 bases, with 15 bases spanning the gap. The CDR3 is made up of 14 amino acids. Per germline, CDR1 SGHTA and CDR2 FQGTGA. Drawing the rest from reference TRBV7-3 and TRBJ1-2, the complete variable domain is GAGVSQTPSNKVTEKGKYVELRCDPISGHTALYWYRQSLGQGPEFLIYFQGTGAADDSGLPNDRFFAVRPEGSVSTLKIQRTERGDSAVYLCASSLKAGTGSYTFGSGTRLTVV.

The CDR3 is CASSRQGNRYTQYF. DNA for the CDR3: TGTGCCAGCTCTCGACAGGGGAACCGATATACGCAGTATTTT. The chain links TRBV2 to TRBJ2-3; TRBD1 matches 8 bases. This CDR3 comprises 14 residues. In germline, CDR1 is SNHLY, CDR2 FYNNEI. Trimming at V came to 8 bases and at J to 7 bases, leaving 11 bases not matched to a gene.

CDR3 amino acids: CASSLGRLGTVGANVLTF. CDR3 in DNA: TGTGCCAGCAGCTTAGGCCGACTCGGGACAGTTGGGGCCAACGTCCTGACTTTC. V usage is TRBV7-8 and J usage is TRBJ2-6, with 7 bases identical to TRBD1. The V segment lost 1 base and the J segment 3 bases; nucleotides outside the gene matches: 9. Germline V CDR1 and CDR2: SGHVS, FQNEAQ. CDR3 length: 18 amino acids.

The chain links TRBV28 to TRBJ2-2; 7 nucleotides line up with TRBD2. This CDR3 spans 15 amino acids. CDR1 is MDHEN and CDR2 is SYDVKM in the germline V gene. Germline trimming cut 6 bases from V and 0 bases from J; bases unmatched to any gene: 4. The CDR3 is CASRGRVANTGELFF. CDR3 nucleotides: TGTGCCAGCAGAGGGAGGGTGGCGAACACCGGGGAGCTGTTTTTT.